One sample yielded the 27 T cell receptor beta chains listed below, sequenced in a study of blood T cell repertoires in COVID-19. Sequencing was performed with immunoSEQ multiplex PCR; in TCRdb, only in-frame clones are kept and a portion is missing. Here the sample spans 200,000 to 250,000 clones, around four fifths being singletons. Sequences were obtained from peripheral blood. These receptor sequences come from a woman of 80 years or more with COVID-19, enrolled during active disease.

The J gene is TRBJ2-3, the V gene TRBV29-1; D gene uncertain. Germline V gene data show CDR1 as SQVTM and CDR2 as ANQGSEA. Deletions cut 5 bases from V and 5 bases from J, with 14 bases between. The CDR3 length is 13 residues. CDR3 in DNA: TGCAGCGTTAGGCGCCCCTCGGGAGATACGCAGTATTTT. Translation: CSVRRPSGDTQYF.

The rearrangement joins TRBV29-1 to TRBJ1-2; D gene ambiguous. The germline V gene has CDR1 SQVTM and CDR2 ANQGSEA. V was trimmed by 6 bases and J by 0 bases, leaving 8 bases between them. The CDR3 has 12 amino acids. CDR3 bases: TGCAGCGTCGAGGCATCTAACTATGGCTACACCTTC. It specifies CSVEASNYGYTF.

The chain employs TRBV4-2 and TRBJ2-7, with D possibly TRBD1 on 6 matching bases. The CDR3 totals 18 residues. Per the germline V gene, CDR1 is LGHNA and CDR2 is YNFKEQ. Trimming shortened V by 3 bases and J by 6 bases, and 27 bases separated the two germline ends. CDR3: CASSQEVDSRDFGAEQYF. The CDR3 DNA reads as TGTGCCAGCAGCCAGGAAGTGGACAGTCGGGATTTCGGTGCCGAGCAGTACTTC.

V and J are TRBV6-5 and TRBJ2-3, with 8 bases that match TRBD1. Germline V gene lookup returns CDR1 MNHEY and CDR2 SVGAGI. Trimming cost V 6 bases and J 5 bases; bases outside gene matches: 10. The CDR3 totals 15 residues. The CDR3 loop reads CASSSQGARGDTQYF. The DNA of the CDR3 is TGTGCCAGCAGCAGTCAGGGGGCGCGTGGAGATACGCAGTATTTT.

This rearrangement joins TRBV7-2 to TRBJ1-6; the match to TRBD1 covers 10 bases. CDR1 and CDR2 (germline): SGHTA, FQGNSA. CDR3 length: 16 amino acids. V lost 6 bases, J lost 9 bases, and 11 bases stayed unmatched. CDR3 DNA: TGTGCCAGCAGGAAGGAAGGACAGGGGGTTATTTCACCCCTCCACTTT. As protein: CASRKEGQGVISPLHF.

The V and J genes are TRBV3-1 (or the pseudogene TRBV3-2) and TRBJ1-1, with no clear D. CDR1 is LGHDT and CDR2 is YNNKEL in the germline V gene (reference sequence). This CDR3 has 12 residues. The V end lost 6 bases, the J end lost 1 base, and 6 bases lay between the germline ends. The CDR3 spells CASRGRNTEAFF. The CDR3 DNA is TGTGCCAGCAGGGGCCGGAACACTGAAGCTTTCTTT.

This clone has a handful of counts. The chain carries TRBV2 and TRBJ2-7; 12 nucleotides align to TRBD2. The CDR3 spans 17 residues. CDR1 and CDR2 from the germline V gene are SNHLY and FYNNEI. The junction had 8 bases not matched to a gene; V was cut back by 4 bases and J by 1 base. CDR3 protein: CASSAGLAGTSSYEQYF. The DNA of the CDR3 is TGTGCCAGCAGTGCTGGACTAGCGGGGACTTCATCCTACGAGCAGTACTTC.

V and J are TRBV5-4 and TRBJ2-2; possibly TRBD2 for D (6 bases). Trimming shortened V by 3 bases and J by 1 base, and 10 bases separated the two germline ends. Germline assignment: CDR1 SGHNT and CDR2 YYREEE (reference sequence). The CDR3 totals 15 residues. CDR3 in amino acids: CASSSASENTGELFF. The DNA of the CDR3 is TGTGCCAGCAGCTCTGCTAGCGAGAACACCGGGGAGCTGTTTTTT.

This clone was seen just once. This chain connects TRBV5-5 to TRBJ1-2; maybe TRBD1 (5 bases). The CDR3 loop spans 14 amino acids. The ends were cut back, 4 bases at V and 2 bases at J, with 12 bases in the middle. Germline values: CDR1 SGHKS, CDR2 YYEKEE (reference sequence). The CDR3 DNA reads TGTGCCAGCAGCCTCCCTGGGGCGAACTATGGCTACACCTTC. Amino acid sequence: CASSLPGANYGYTF.

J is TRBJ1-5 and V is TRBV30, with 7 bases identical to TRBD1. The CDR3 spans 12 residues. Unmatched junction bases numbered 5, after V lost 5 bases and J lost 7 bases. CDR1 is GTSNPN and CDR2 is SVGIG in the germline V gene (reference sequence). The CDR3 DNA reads TGTGCCTGGGGACAGGCGGGGCAGCCCCAGCATTTT. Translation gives CAWGQAGQPQHF.

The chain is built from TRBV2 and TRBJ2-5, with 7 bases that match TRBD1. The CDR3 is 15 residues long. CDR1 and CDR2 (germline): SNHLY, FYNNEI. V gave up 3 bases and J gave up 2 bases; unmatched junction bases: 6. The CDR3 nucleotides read TGTGCCAGCAGTGAGTCCAGGGGGAAACAAGAGACCCAGTACTTC. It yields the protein CASSESRGKQETQYF.

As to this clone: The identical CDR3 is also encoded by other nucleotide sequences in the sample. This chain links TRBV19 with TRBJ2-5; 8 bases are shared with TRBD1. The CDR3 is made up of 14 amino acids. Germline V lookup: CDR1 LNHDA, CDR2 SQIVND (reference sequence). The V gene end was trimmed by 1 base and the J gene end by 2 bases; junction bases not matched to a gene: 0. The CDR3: CASSIGQGQETQYF. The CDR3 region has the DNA TGTGCCAGTAGTATAGGACAGGGGCAAGAGACCCAGTACTTC.

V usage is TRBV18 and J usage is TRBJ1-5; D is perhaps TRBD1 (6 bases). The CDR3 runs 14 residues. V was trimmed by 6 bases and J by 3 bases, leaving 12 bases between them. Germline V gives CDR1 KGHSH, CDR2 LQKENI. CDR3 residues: CASSPGHFNQPQHF. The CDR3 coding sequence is TGTGCCAGCTCCCCGGGACACTTCAATCAGCCCCAGCATTTT.

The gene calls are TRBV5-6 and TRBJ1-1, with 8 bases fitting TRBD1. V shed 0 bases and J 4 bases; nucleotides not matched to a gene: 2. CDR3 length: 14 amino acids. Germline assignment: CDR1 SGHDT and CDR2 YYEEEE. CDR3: CASSLGQGSTEAFF. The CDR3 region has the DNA TGTGCCAGCAGCTTGGGACAGGGGAGCACTGAAGCTTTCTTT.

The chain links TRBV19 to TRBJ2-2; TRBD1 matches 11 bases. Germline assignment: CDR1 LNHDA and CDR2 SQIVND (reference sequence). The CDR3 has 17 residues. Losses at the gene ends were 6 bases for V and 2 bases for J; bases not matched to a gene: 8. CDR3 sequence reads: CASSPGTGGINTGELFF. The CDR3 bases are TGTGCCAGTAGCCCCGGGACAGGGGGAATTAACACCGGGGAGCTGTTTTTT. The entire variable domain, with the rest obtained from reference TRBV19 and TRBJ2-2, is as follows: DGGITQSPKYLFRKEGQNVTLSCEQNLNHDAMYWYRQDPGQGLRLIYYSQIVNDFQKGDIAEGYSVSREKKESFPLTVTSAQKNPTAFYLCASSPGTGGINTGELFFGEGSRLTVL.

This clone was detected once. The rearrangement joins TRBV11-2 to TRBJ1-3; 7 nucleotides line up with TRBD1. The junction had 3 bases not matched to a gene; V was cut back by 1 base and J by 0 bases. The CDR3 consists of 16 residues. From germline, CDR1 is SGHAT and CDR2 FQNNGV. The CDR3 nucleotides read TGTGCCAGCAGCTTAGGGCGGACAGGCTCTGGAAACACCATATATTTT. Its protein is CASSLGRTGSGNTIYF.

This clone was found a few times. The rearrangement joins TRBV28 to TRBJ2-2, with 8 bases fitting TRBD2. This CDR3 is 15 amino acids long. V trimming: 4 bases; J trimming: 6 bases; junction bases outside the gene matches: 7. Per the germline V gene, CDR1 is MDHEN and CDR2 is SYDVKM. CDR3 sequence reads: CASSSGTRRAGELFF. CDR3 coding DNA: TGTGCCAGCAGTTCCGGGACTAGGCGAGCCGGGGAGCTGTTTTTT.

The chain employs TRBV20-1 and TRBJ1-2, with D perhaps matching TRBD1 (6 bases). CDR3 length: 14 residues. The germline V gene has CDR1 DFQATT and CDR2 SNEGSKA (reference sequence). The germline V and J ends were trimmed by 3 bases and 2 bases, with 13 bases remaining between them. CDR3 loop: CSASKGEGNYGYTF. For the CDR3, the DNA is TGCAGTGCTAGTAAGGGGGAAGGGAACTATGGCTACACCTTC.

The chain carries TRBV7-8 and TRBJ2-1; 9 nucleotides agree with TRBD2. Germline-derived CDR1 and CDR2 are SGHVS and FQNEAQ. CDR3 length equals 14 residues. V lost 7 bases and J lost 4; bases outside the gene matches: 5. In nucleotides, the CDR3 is TGTGCCAGCAACCCGGGACTAGCTTACAATGAGCAGTTCTTC. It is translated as CASNPGLAYNEQFF.

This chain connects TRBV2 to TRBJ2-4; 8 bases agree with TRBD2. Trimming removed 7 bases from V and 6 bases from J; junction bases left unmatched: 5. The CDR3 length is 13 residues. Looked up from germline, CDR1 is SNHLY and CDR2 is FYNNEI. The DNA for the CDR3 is TGTGCCAGCACACGAAGCGGGGGAAACATTCAGTACTTC. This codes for CASTRSGGNIQYF.

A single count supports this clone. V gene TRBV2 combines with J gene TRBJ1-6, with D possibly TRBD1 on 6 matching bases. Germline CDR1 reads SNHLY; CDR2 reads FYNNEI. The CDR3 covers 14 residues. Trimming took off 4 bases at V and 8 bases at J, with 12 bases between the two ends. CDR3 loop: CASSAGAPYSPLHF. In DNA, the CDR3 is TGTGCCAGCAGTGCAGGGGCGCCGTATTCACCCCTCCACTTT.

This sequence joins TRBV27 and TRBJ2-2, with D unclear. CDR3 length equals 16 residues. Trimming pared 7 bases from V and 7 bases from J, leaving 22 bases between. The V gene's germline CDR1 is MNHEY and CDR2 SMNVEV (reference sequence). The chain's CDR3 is CASTRSRVSTFGELFF. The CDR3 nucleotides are TGTGCCAGCACGAGGTCCCGGGTCTCCACTTTCGGGGAGCTGTTTTTT.

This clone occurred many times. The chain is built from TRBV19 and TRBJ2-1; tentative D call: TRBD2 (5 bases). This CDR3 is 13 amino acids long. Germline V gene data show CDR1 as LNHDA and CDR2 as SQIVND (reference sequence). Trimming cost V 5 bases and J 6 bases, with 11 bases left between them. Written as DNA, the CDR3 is TGTGCCAGTAGTGGAGGACGACGCAATGAGCAGTTCTTC. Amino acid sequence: CASSGGRRNEQFF.

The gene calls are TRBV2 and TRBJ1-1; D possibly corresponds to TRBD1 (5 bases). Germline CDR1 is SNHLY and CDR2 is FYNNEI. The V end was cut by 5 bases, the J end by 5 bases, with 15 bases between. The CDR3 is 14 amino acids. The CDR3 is CASSRGRVETEAFF. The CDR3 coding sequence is TGTGCCAGCAGTAGGGGCAGGGTGGAAACTGAAGCTTTCTTT.

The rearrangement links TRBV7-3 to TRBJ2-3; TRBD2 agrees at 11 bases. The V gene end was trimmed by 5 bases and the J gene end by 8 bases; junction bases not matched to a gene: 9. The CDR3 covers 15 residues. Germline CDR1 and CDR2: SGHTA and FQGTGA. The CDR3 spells CASSVSGGAAGTQYF. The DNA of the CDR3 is TGTGCCAGCAGCGTTAGCGGGGGGGCCGCTGGTACGCAGTATTTT.

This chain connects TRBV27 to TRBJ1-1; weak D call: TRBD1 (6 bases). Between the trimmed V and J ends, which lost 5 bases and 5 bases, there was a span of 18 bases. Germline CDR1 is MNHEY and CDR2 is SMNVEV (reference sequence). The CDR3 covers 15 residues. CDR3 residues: CASSGRGQVRTEAFF. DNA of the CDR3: TGTGCCAGCAGTGGCCGGGGACAAGTCCGGACTGAAGCTTTCTTT.

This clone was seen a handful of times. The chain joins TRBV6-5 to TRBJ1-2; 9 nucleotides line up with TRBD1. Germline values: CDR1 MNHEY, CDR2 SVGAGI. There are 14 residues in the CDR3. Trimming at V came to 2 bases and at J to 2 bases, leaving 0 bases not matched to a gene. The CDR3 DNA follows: TGTGCCAGCAGTTACGGGACAGGGAACTATGGCTACACCTTC. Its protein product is CASSYGTGNYGYTF.